The sequence of this T cell receptor (beta chain) was determined in a study of blood T cells in healthy people across ages. Through a sample-barcoded 5' primer and a J-beta primer mix, a second PCR was run for about 6 to 11 cycles. Tagging of each cDNA molecule was performed by a template-switch adaptor with 12 random nucleotides. TCRdb ran MiXCR on the 5' RACE reads and lists one entry per CDR3 protein. This sample has approximately 800,000 distinct CDR3 sequences; roughly 25% occur once, and the top ten carry more than 3%. This clonotype was found a few times. With 7 bases clipped from V and 3 bases from J, the junction kept 6 bases outside the gene matches. Germline assignment: CDR1 SNHLY and CDR2 FYNNEI. The CDR3 consists of 14 residues. In addition, the sample was reused for a study of T cells of mothers and their children. That work states: Nine systemically healthy Caucasian donors: three mothers, six children. cDNA was made from all extracted RNA, about 1.4 ug per 15 ul. Slightly higher, non-significant overlap characterized related mother-child pairs relative to unrelated pairs.

Sequencing was carried out using blood. The chain uses TRBV2 and TRBJ2-5; 9 bases agree with TRBD2. The receptor comes from a boy under 18 in good health. CDR3 DNA: TGTGCCAGCAAATGGGGACTAGCAGAAGAGACCCAGTACTTC. It encodes CASKWGLAEETQYF.